Listed below are T cell receptor beta chains from one sample, sequenced in a study of response to subunit inactivated influenza vaccine. TCRdb recomputed calls from the RT-PCR reads with MiXCR, one row per CDR3 protein. The repertoire holds some 850,000 distinct CDR3 sequences, with around 18% as singletons. The sample consisted of PBMCs from blood, taken 4 to 6 days after vaccination. Receptors originate from a man aged 50-60 years who received an inactivated influenza vaccine. Each CDR3 is given with its conserved first and last residue. A D gene is named only where the DNA matches it firmly. Size is stated for part of the rows, as once, few or many counts, or as a class when the clone is expanded.

abundance: many
v_gene: TRBV4-1
d_gene: NA
j_gene: TRBJ2-3
CDR3aa: CASSQEATTPREQYF
CDR3nt: TGCGCCAGCAGCCAAGAGGCGACTACCCCAAGGGAGCAGTATTTT

abundance: NA
v_gene: TRBV4-3
d_gene: NA
j_gene: TRBJ2-5
CDR3aa: CASSQNPGGAETQYF
CDR3nt: TGCGCCAGCAGCCAAAACCCGGGTGGTGCGGAGACCCAGTACTTC

abundance: few
v_gene: TRBV5-1
d_gene: NA
j_gene: TRBJ1-2
CDR3aa: CASRTDGNYGYTF
CDR3nt: TGCGCCAGCAGGACGGACGGGAACTATGGCTACACCTTC

abundance: few
v_gene: TRBV28
d_gene: TRBD2
j_gene: TRBJ2-3
CDR3aa: CASTDSGRAYTQYF
CDR3nt: TGTGCCAGCACCGATAGCGGGAGGGCGTATACGCAGTATTTT

abundance: NA
v_gene: TRBV5-1
d_gene: NA
j_gene: TRBJ2-2
CDR3aa: CANRRQLIFAGELFF
CDR3nt: TGCGCCAACCGAAGACAGCTCATCTTTGCCGGGGAGCTGTTTTTT

abundance: few
v_gene: TRBV20-1
d_gene: TRBD1
j_gene: TRBJ2-5
CDR3aa: CSALFTRDSGETQYF
CDR3nt: TGCAGTGCTCTCTTCACTCGGGACAGTGGGGAGACCCAGTACTTC

abundance: NA
v_gene: TRBV5-1
d_gene: TRBD2
j_gene: TRBJ2-5
CDR3aa: CASRPAGLYQETQYF
CDR3nt: TGCGCCAGCAGGCCAGCGGGACTGTACCAAGAGACCCAGTACTTC

abundance: NA
v_gene: TRBV4-1
d_gene: NA
j_gene: TRBJ1-1
CDR3aa: CASSQEVGGPLGAFF
CDR3nt: TGCGCCAGCAGCCAAGAAGTGGGCGGACCATTGGGAGCTTTCTTT

abundance: few
v_gene: TRBV4-3
d_gene: TRBD2
j_gene: TRBJ2-1
CDR3aa: CASSQVGGSGGPYYNEQFF
CDR3nt: TGCGCCAGCAGCCAAGTGGGAGGTAGCGGGGGGCCATATTACAATGAGCAGTTCTTC

abundance: few
v_gene: TRBV5-5
d_gene: NA
j_gene: TRBJ2-1
CDR3aa: CASSILVGGYNEQFF
CDR3nt: TGTGCCAGCAGTATCCTAGTCGGGGGATACAATGAGCAGTTCTTC

abundance: few
v_gene: TRBV2
d_gene: NA
j_gene: TRBJ1-5
CDR3aa: CASSTGGTNQPQHF
CDR3nt: TGTGCCAGCAGTACAGGAGGGACCAATCAGCCCCAGCATTTT

abundance: NA
v_gene: TRBV30
d_gene: TRBD2
j_gene: TRBJ2-5
CDR3aa: CAWSWGTLGTSVKTQYF
CDR3nt: TGTGCCTGGAGTTGGGGCACTTTGGGGACTAGCGTGAAGACCCAGTACTTC

abundance: NA
v_gene: TRBV6-1
d_gene: TRBD1
j_gene: TRBJ2-5
CDR3aa: CASRIGQGHRGETQYF
CDR3nt: TGTGCCAGCAGAATCGGACAGGGCCACCGCGGGGAGACCCAGTACTTC

abundance: few
v_gene: TRBV7-2
d_gene: NA
j_gene: TRBJ2-7
CDR3aa: CASSTAGGSYEQYF
CDR3nt: TGTGCCAGCAGCACCGCCGGGGGCTCCTACGAGCAGTACTTC

abundance: few
v_gene: TRBV20-1
d_gene: NA
j_gene: TRBJ1-1
CDR3aa: CSAQTDMNTEAFF
CDR3nt: TGCAGTGCTCAGACAGACATGAACACTGAAGCTTTCTTT

abundance: few
v_gene: TRBV9
d_gene: TRBD2
j_gene: TRBJ2-7
CDR3aa: CASSVSSAGVIYEQYF
CDR3nt: TGTGCCAGCAGCGTGAGTTCGGCGGGAGTTATATACGAGCAGTACTTC

abundance: NA
v_gene: TRBV7-2
d_gene: NA
j_gene: TRBJ2-7
CDR3aa: CASSADHSYEQYF
CDR3nt: TGTGCCAGCAGCGCTGACCACTCCTACGAGCAGTACTTC

abundance: NA
v_gene: TRBV6-1
d_gene: NA
j_gene: TRBJ1-1
CDR3aa: CASSPRDSRNTEAFF
CDR3nt: TGTGCCAGCAGCCCGCGGGACTCTAGGAACACTGAAGCTTTCTTT

abundance: NA
v_gene: TRBV28
d_gene: NA
j_gene: TRBJ2-5
CDR3aa: CASSFLAVGQETQYF
CDR3nt: TGTGCCAGCAGTTTCCTTGCAGTGGGGCAAGAGACCCAGTACTTC

abundance: NA
v_gene: TRBV20-1
d_gene: NA
j_gene: TRBJ1-5
CDR3aa: CSARVNIRQPQHF
CDR3nt: TGCAGTGCTAGAGTAAACATCCGGCAGCCCCAGCATTTT

abundance: NA
v_gene: TRBV5-1
d_gene: NA
j_gene: TRBJ1-2
CDR3aa: CASSLVRDGSNGYTF
CDR3nt: TGCGCCAGCAGCTTAGTACGGGACGGGAGTAATGGCTACACCTTC

abundance: NA
v_gene: TRBV5-6
d_gene: TRBD1
j_gene: TRBJ2-3
CDR3aa: CASFDRVVSTDTQYF
CDR3nt: TGTGCCAGCTTTGACAGGGTGGTTTCCACAGATACGCAGTATTTT

abundance: NA
v_gene: TRBV20-1
d_gene: NA
j_gene: TRBJ2-5
CDR3aa: CSARDRGGNSAPDRETQYF
CDR3nt: TGCAGTGCTAGAGATCGAGGGGGAAACAGCGCCCCGGATAGAGAGACCCAGTACTTC

abundance: NA
v_gene: TRBV28
d_gene: NA
j_gene: TRBJ2-2
CDR3aa: CASSPRRENGELFF
CDR3nt: TGTGCCAGCAGCCCCAGGAGGGAGAACGGGGAGCTGTTTTTT

abundance: few
v_gene: TRBV3-1
d_gene: NA
j_gene: TRBJ2-7
CDR3aa: CASSQPGNAYEQYF
CDR3nt: TGTGCCAGCAGCCAGCCCGGGAATGCATACGAGCAGTACTTC

abundance: NA
v_gene: TRBV6-1
d_gene: TRBD2
j_gene: TRBJ2-7
CDR3aa: CASSEGASGVYEQYF
CDR3nt: TGTGCCAGCAGTGAAGGGGCTAGCGGGGTCTACGAGCAGTACTTC